This T cell receptor beta chain was identified in a study of blood T cell repertoires in COVID-19. On the study more broadly: Researchers got acute and convalescent COVID-19 samples from the United States, Italy and Spain. PBMCs, B-cell-depleted T cells, or T cells were the source of the cDNA or gDNA that made up the material.

As processed by the authors: Estimated nucleated cell counts came from reference gene primer amplification. Libraries were prepared by immunoSEQ multiplex PCR; TCRdb keeps only in-frame clonotypes and omits some of them. The V and J calls and clone size are taken from that table; D and trimming were inferred from the DNA. Here the sample spans approximately 25,000 clones, about 92% being singletons. The TCR was taken from a man in his 70s with active COVID-19. Specimen: peripheral blood.

The CDR3 nucleotides read TGTGCCTGGAGTCGGTATCGAGGGAACACTGAAGCTTTCTTT. Its protein is CAWSRYRGNTEAFF. V gene TRBV30 combines with J gene TRBJ1-1; no reliable D call. The V end was cut by 2 bases, the J end by 1 base, with 11 bases between. The CDR3 sequence is 14 residues long. The V gene's germline CDR1 is GTSNPN and CDR2 SVGIG (reference sequence).